A single sample gave rise to the 8 T cell receptor beta chains below, sequenced in a study of blood T cell repertoires in COVID-19. The protocol was immunoSEQ multiplex PCR, while the TCRdb copy is restricted to in-frame clones and leaves out a portion. The sample includes fewer than 150,000 clones, roughly nine tenths seen only once; the top ten take approximately 7.2%. The sequencing sample was made of peripheral blood. All receptors derive from a man in his 70s who had recovered from COVID-19.

The chain couples TRBV19 to TRBJ2-2, with 8 nucleotides matching TRBD1. CDR1 is LNHDA and CDR2 is SQIVND in the germline V gene (reference sequence). The CDR3 length is 15 residues. V trimming: 2 bases; J trimming: 6 bases; junction bases outside the gene matches: 5. The CDR3 sequence: CASSIRTGLAGELFF. The CDR3 region has the DNA TGTGCCAGTAGTATAAGGACAGGGTTGGCCGGGGAGCTGTTTTTT. Based on the CDR3 plus reference TRBV19 and TRBJ2-2, the full variable domain is DGGITQSPKYLFRKEGQNVTLSCEQNLNHDAMYWYRQDPGQGLRLIYYSQIVNDFQKGDIAEGYSVSREKKESFPLTVTSAQKNPTAFYLCASSIRTGLAGELFFGEGSRLTVL.

V usage is TRBV2 and J usage is TRBJ1-1, with 8 bases matching TRBD1. The CDR3 loop spans 14 amino acids. Germline V gives CDR1 SNHLY, CDR2 FYNNEI. V shed 2 bases and J 5 bases; nucleotides not matched to a gene: 4. The CDR3 region has the DNA TGTGCCAGCAGTGAAACAGGGGGAAGGACTGAAGCTTTCTTT. This sequence encodes CASSETGGRTEAFF.

The chain couples TRBV15 to TRBJ2-7; weak D call: TRBD1 (5 bases). The CDR3 length is 13 residues. Trimming took off 5 bases at V and 5 bases at J, with 13 bases between the two ends. Per the germline V gene, CDR1 is LNHNV and CDR2 is YYDKDF (reference sequence). Here the CDR3 DNA reads TGTGCCACCAGCGTGAGACAGACAAACGAGCAGTACTTC. This translates into CATSVRQTNEQYF.

In this sample, this clone turned up once. The V call is TRBV30, the J call TRBJ1-1, with D maybe TRBD1 (5 bases). The CDR3 loop spans 16 amino acids. Trimming shortened V by 4 bases and J by 1 base, and 19 bases separated the two germline ends. CDR1 is GTSNPN, CDR2 SVGIG, per germline (reference sequence). Written as DNA, the CDR3 is TGTGCCTGGATAACGTGGGGGGTTCGGGAGAACACTGAAGCTTTCTTT. It translates to CAWITWGVRENTEAFF.

Written as DNA, the CDR3 is TGTGCCAGCAGTTTATCGGACAGGTTAAATGGCTACACCTTC. This sequence encodes CASSLSDRLNGYTF. This chain connects TRBV28 to TRBJ1-2; 7 bases map to TRBD1. J was trimmed by 6 bases and V by 1 base; bases with no gene match: 5. From germline, CDR1 is MDHEN and CDR2 SYDVKM. There are 14 residues in the CDR3.

The V and J genes are TRBV5-1 and TRBJ2-3; 7 bases map to TRBD1. This CDR3 is 14 amino acids long. Losses at the gene ends were 4 bases for V and 4 bases for J; bases not matched to a gene: 6. Looked up from germline, CDR1 is SGHRS and CDR2 is YFSETQ. The CDR3 nucleotides read TGCGCCAGCAGCCCAGGACAGGAAGCAGATACGCAGTATTTT. It is translated as CASSPGQEADTQYF.

Only one count was recorded for this clone. This chain uses TRBV4-1 with TRBJ2-2; a possible D gene is TRBD1 (6 bases). Trimming cost V 1 base and J 1 base, with 7 bases left between them. The CDR3 loop spans 15 amino acids. Germline V gene data show CDR1 as MGHRA and CDR2 as YSYEKL. In DNA form, the CDR3 reads TGCGCCAGCAGCCAAGCGGACAGGAACACCGGGGAGCTGTTTTTT. Amino acid sequence: CASSQADRNTGELFF.

This chain uses TRBV7-8 with TRBJ2-6, with TRBD1 as a possible D gene (5 bases). Trimming stripped 5 bases from V and 4 bases from J, with 21 bases between. Germline loops: CDR1 SGHVS, CDR2 FQNEAQ. CDR3 length: 18 amino acids. In nucleotides, the CDR3 is TGTGCCAGCAGCCCCACAGGAATATCTATACGGGGGGCCAACGTCCTGACTTTC. Residues: CASSPTGISIRGANVLTF.